This entry lists 19 T cell receptor beta chains sequenced from one sample in a study of blood T cells in healthy people across ages. Alongside a J-beta primer mix, a sample-barcoded 5' primer served in a second PCR lasting about 7 to 11 cycles. A single record per CDR3 protein comes from TCRdb applying MiXCR to the 5' RACE reads. The sample holds approximately 670,000 distinct CDR3 sequences; 35% to 50% are singletons and the top ten take around 30%. Sample: blood. Receptors were obtained from a man aged 80 or over in good health.

The chain carries TRBV7-2 and TRBJ2-5; D unresolved. The germline gives CDR1 SGHTA, CDR2 FQGNSA. V was pared by 4 bases and J by 5 bases, with 14 bases between. The CDR3 runs to 14 residues. The CDR3 DNA is TGTGCCAGCAGCTATGCCGGCTTGGGGGAGACCCAGTACTTC. Translating gives CASSYAGLGETQYF.

This clonotype has just a few counts. CDR3 sequence: CASSVAAGAMAETQYF. The CDR3 bases are TGTGCCAGCAGCGTAGCCGCAGGCGCCATGGCGGAGACCCAGTACTTC. This chain links TRBV9 with TRBJ2-5, with unresolved D. This CDR3 is built from 16 residues. Trimming removed 0 bases at V and 5 bases at J, with 17 bases between. CDR1 is SGDLS, CDR2 YYNGEE, per germline. Full variable domain (rest looked up from reference TRBV9 and TRBJ2-5): DSGVTQTPKHLITATGQRVTLRCSPRSGDLSVYWYQQSLDQGLQFLIQYYNGEERAKGNILERFSAQQFPDLHSELNLSSLELGDSALYFCASSVAAGAMAETQYFGPGTRLLVL.

The table lists this clonotype with a few counts. V gene TRBV6-2 or TRBV6-3 combines with J gene TRBJ2-7, with 10 bases lining up with TRBD2. The CDR3 runs 15 residues. Unmatched junction bases numbered 4, after V lost 2 bases and J lost 3 bases. CDR1 MNHEY and CDR2 SVGEGT come from the germline V gene. The CDR3 loop reads CASSYPGTSVYEQYF. DNA for the CDR3: TGTGCCAGCAGTTACCCCGGGACTAGCGTCTACGAGCAGTACTTC.

DNA for the CDR3: TGTGCCAGCAGCCGCAACCGGGACAGAGCTTCATATGGCTACACCTTC. Its protein is CASSRNRDRASYGYTF. J is TRBJ1-2 and V is TRBV27, with 7 bases lining up with TRBD1. Germline loops: CDR1 MNHEY, CDR2 SMNVEV (reference sequence). The V and J ends lost 6 bases and 5 bases, in that order; junction bases with no gene match: 15. The CDR3 is 16 residues long.

This clonotype was observed a single time. The chain uses TRBV6-2 or TRBV6-3 and TRBJ2-1, with TRBD1 matching over 7 bases. The CDR3 has 15 residues. Losses at the gene ends were 5 bases for V and 3 bases for J; bases not matched to a gene: 7. The germline CDR1 and CDR2 sequences are MNHEY and SVGEGT. The CDR3 region has the DNA TGTGCCAGCAGTGCTGAGGGACAGAACTACAATGAGCAGTTCTTC. It yields the protein CASSAEGQNYNEQFF.

This clonotype was detected a few times. J is TRBJ2-7 and V is TRBV6-5; D possibly corresponds to TRBD2 (6 bases). The CDR3 length is 13 residues. The V gene's germline CDR1 is MNHEY and CDR2 SVGAGI. V lost 4 bases to trimming and J lost 7 bases, with 14 bases between them. Here the CDR3 reads CASSSGLASEQYF. The CDR3 bases are TGTGCCAGCAGTTCGGGACTGGCCAGTGAGCAGTACTTC.

The chain combines TRBV30 with TRBJ2-4, with 13 bases identical to TRBD2. The DNA end is a closer match to TRBJ2-7, so the J assignment may be wrong. Germline CDR1 reads GTSNPN; CDR2 reads SVGIG (reference sequence). This CDR3 contains 15 residues. The CDR3 DNA reads TGTGCCTGGAGTGTGGGGACTAGCGGGATCTACGAGCAGTACTTC. This sequence encodes CAWSVGTSGIYEQYF.

This clonotype was observed a handful of times. The chain has TRBV20-1 and TRBJ2-5, with 11 bases fitting TRBD2. Germline CDR1 DFQATT, CDR2 SNEGSKA (reference sequence). V shed 5 bases, J shed 6 bases, and the junction held 5 bases outside the gene matches. The CDR3 has 13 amino acids. CDR3 sequence: CSAHSGGEKTQYF. The CDR3, as DNA: TGCAGTGCTCATAGCGGGGGGGAGAAGACCCAGTACTTC.

Comments on this clonotype: Likely a read error: the CDR3 ends without its conserved phenylalanine or tryptophan. The chain is built from TRBV6-5 and TRBJ2-4; a possible D gene is TRBD1 (5 bases). The end of the DNA aligns better with TRBJ2-7, so the J call may be wrong. CDR1 is MNHEY and CDR2 is SVGAGI in the germline V gene. The CDR3 runs to 11 residues. Here the CDR3 reads CATGQGPEQYS. In DNA, the CDR3 is TGTGCCACCGGGCAGGGCCCCGAGCAGTACTCC.

V is TRBV18 and J is TRBJ1-1; D gene unclear. Trimming pared 2 bases from V and 2 bases from J, leaving 12 bases between. The CDR3 runs 15 residues. The germline CDR1 and CDR2 sequences are KGHSH and LQKENI. This chain's CDR3 is CASSPISGTNTEAFF. CDR3 coding DNA: TGTGCCAGCTCACCAATTTCGGGAACTAACACTGAAGCTTTCTTT.

J is TRBJ2-5 and V is TRBV27; TRBD2 agrees at 8 bases. Germline CDR1 is MNHEY and CDR2 is SMNVEV (reference sequence). The CDR3 has 17 residues. V lost 4 bases and J lost 5; bases outside the gene matches: 15. CDR3 nucleotide sequence: TGTGCCAGCAGTTGGCGAGACACTAGCGGCGGTGTGGAGACCCAGTACTTC. This translates into CASSWRDTSGGVETQYF.

The chain recombines TRBV7-8 with TRBJ2-7, with 12 bases lining up with TRBD2. The germline V gene has CDR1 SGHVS and CDR2 FQNEAQ. J was trimmed by 7 bases and V by 5 bases; bases with no gene match: 15. This CDR3 has 17 amino acids. The CDR3: CASSPRTSGASYNEQYF. In DNA form, the CDR3 reads TGTGCCAGCAGCCCCCGGACTAGCGGGGCCTCCTACAATGAGCAGTACTTC.

In its sample, this clonotype was seen once. V usage is TRBV20-1 and J usage is TRBJ2-3, with TRBD2 matching 8 bases. Germline loops: CDR1 DFQATT, CDR2 SNEGSKA (reference sequence). The CDR3 runs to 15 residues. With V trimmed by 6 bases and J by 2 bases, 10 bases remained unmatched. CDR3 sequence: CSAVATSGSTDTQYF. CDR3 bases: TGCAGTGCCGTGGCTACTAGCGGATCCACAGATACGCAGTATTTT.

This clonotype occurred a few times. The chain recombines TRBV28 with TRBJ1-2; D is ambiguous. This CDR3 is 11 amino acids long. Germline V gene data show CDR1 as MDHEN and CDR2 as SYDVKM. V dropped 8 bases and J dropped 8 bases, with 12 bases sitting between them. The CDR3 nucleotides are TGTGCCAGCGGTCTGTCACGGGGCTACACCTTC. It is translated as CASGLSRGYTF.

The chain recombines TRBV18 with TRBJ2-3; D not certain. In germline, CDR1 is KGHSH, CDR2 LQKENI. Trimming removed 3 bases at V and 0 bases at J, with 10 bases between. The CDR3 totals 15 residues. DNA of the CDR3: TGTGCCAGCTCACCTTTCGACAAAAGCACAGATACGCAGTATTTT. It translates to CASSPFDKSTDTQYF.

The chain couples TRBV20-1 to TRBJ2-1, with D perhaps matching TRBD2 (5 bases). The V end was cut by 1 base, the J end by 8 bases, with 12 bases between. The germline CDR1 and CDR2 sequences are DFQATT and SNEGSKA (reference sequence). The CDR3 extends over 13 amino acids. The CDR3 coding sequence is TGCAGTGCTAGAGGGGAGTTAGGCTATGAGCAGTTCTTC. It translates to CSARGELGYEQFF.

At least ten counts were recorded for this clonotype. V is TRBV5-1 and J is TRBJ2-5, with D tentatively TRBD2 (5 bases). This CDR3 comprises 13 residues. Deletions cut 1 base from V and 5 bases from J, with 9 bases between. Per germline, CDR1 SGHRS and CDR2 YFSETQ. Here the CDR3 DNA reads TGCGCCAGCAGCTTGCCAGCGGTGGAGACCCAGTACTTC. This encodes CASSLPAVETQYF. Looking up the rest from reference TRBV5-1 and TRBJ2-5 gives the full variable domain: KAGVTQTPRYLIKTRGQQVTLSCSPISGHRSVSWYQQTPGQGLQFLFEYFSETQRNKGNFPGRFSGRQFSNSRSEMNVSTLELGDSALYLCASSLPAVETQYFGPGTRLLVL.

The V and J genes are TRBV19 and TRBJ1-1; the match to TRBD1 covers 7 bases. This CDR3 has 14 amino acids. The junction had 9 bases not matched to a gene; V was cut back by 5 bases and J by 6 bases. Germline CDR1 LNHDA, CDR2 SQIVND (reference sequence). The CDR3 nucleotides read TGTGCCAGTAGTGCCTTACAGGGGTTGGCTGAAGCTTTCTTT. As protein: CASSALQGLAEAFF. The whole variable domain, remainder taken from reference TRBV19 and TRBJ1-1, is DGGITQSPKYLFRKEGQNVTLSCEQNLNHDAMYWYRQDPGQGLRLIYYSQIVNDFQKGDIAEGYSVSREKKESFPLTVTSAQKNPTAFYLCASSALQGLAEAFFGQGTRLTVV.

This clonotype came up a few times. This chain uses TRBV11-2 with TRBJ2-5; 8 positions match TRBD2. TRBJ2-7 explains the end of the DNA better; the J call may be wrong. Germline CDR1 SGHAT, CDR2 FQNNGV. The CDR3 is made up of 15 amino acids. The CDR3 region is CASSPPSAGVAEQYF. The CDR3 bases are TGTGCCAGCAGCCCTCCCTCAGCGGGAGTTGCCGAGCAGTACTTC.